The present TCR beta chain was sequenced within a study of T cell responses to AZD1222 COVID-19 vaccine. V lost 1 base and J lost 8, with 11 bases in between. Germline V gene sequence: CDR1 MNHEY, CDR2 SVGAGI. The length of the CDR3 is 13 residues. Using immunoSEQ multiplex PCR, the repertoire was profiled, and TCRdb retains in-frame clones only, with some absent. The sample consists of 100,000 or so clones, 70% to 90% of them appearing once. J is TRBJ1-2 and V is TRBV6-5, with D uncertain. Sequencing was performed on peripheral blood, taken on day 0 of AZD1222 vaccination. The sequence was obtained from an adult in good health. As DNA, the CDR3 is TGTGCCAGCAGTTACTTCTCCGGGAACGGCTACACCTTC. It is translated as CASSYFSGNGYTF.